A single sample gave rise to the 9 T cell receptor beta chains below, sequenced in a study of blood T cell repertoires in COVID-19. TCRdb keeps only in-frame clones here, not all; method: immunoSEQ multiplex PCR. The data show 200,000 to 250,000 clones, around nine tenths seen once. Sequencing was carried out using peripheral blood. These receptors were obtained from a man aged 80 or over with acute or convalescent COVID-19.

The rearrangement uses TRBV11-2 and TRBJ2-1; TRBD2 might be the D (6 bases). V lost 5 bases and J lost 5, with 13 bases in between. This CDR3 is 14 amino acids long. Germline values: CDR1 SGHAT, CDR2 FQNNGV. CDR3 amino acids: CASSLTRGNNEQFF. In DNA, the CDR3 is TGTGCCAGCAGCCTGACTAGGGGCAACAATGAGCAGTTCTTC.

This clone has more than one count but fewer than ten. The chain carries TRBV19 and TRBJ2-6; the match to TRBD1 covers 7 bases. Germline V lookup: CDR1 LNHDA, CDR2 SQIVND (reference sequence). This CDR3 spans 14 amino acids. The V gene end was trimmed by 11 bases and the J gene end by 4 bases; junction bases not matched to a gene: 8. The CDR3 nucleotides read TGTGCCTCACGACAGGGTACCGGGGCCAACGTCCTGACTTTC. Amino acid sequence: CASRQGTGANVLTF.

This chain joins TRBV9 and TRBJ1-2; D may be TRBD1 (6 bases). Trimming removed 2 bases at V and 8 bases at J, with 16 bases between. The germline CDR1 and CDR2 sequences are SGDLS and YYNGEE. The length of the CDR3 is 14 residues. CDR3 sequence (DNA): TGTGCCAGCAGCGTTACTACAGGGAAGCAGGGCTACACCTTC. Residues: CASSVTTGKQGYTF.

V is TRBV28 and J is TRBJ2-2; possibly TRBD2 for D (6 bases). This CDR3 has 14 amino acids. V gave up 6 bases and J gave up 4 bases, with 12 bases separating them. CDR1 is MDHEN and CDR2 is SYDVKM in the germline V gene. The CDR3 loop is CASSLLAITGELFF. CDR3 DNA sequence: TGTGCCAGCAGCTTGCTAGCGATCACCGGGGAGCTGTTTTTT.

A remark on this clone: The same CDR3 also results from other DNA sequences found in this sample. V usage is TRBV5-1 and J usage is TRBJ2-1, with 11 bases matching TRBD2. The length of the CDR3 is 15 residues. Germline V gives CDR1 SGHRS, CDR2 YFSETQ. J lost 4 bases, V lost 4 bases, and 4 bases had no gene match. CDR3 loop: CASSSTSGGYNEQFF. The CDR3 coding sequence is TGCGCCAGCAGCAGTACTAGCGGGGGTTACAATGAGCAGTTCTTC.

The chain joins TRBV5-6 to TRBJ2-3, with a weak D call TRBD2 (5 bases). This CDR3 has 13 amino acids. Trimming took 5 bases from V and 5 from J, leaving 12 bases between them. Germline CDR1 and CDR2: SGHDT and YYEEEE. The CDR3 DNA reads as TGTGCCAGCAGTCTTAATCGGGGAGATACGCAGTATTTT. Its protein is CASSLNRGDTQYF.

The table lists this clone with a count of one. This chain links TRBV5-1 with TRBJ1-2; the match to TRBD1 covers 12 bases. Trimming took 4 bases from V and 7 from J; bases not matched to a gene: 5. CDR3 length: 14 residues. Germline V gives CDR1 SGHRS, CDR2 YFSETQ. In DNA form, the CDR3 reads TGCGCCAGCAGCGCGGGACAGGGGGCGACTGGCTACACCTTC. This translates into CASSAGQGATGYTF.

As DNA, the CDR3 is TGTGCCAGCACCAAAGGAGGACGGAACTATGGCTACACCTTC. Amino acids: CASTKGGRNYGYTF. V and J are TRBV28 and TRBJ1-2; D uncertain. The CDR3 consists of 14 residues. The germline gives CDR1 MDHEN, CDR2 SYDVKM. With 7 bases removed from V and 2 bases from J, the gap between germline ends came to 14 bases.

The chain employs TRBV10-3 and TRBJ1-1, with 8 bases identical to TRBD1. After removal of 8 bases from V and 0 bases from J, the junction contained 8 bases not matched to a gene. CDR1 and CDR2 from the germline V gene are ENHRY and SYGVKD. This CDR3 has 15 residues. CDR3 bases: TGTGCCATCCGGGCCCCACAGGGGGTGAACACTGAAGCTTTCTTT. As protein: CAIRAPQGVNTEAFF.